A selection of T cell receptor beta chains follows, all from one sample in a study of T cell responses to AZD1222 COVID-19 vaccine. The table came from immunoSEQ multiplex PCR; TCRdb's copy has only in-frame clones and leaves some out. Here the sample spans under 150,000 clones, approximately 90% being singletons. The sample was peripheral blood, taken on day 0 of AZD1222 vaccination. These receptors were taken from an adult in good health. Each CDR3 is given with its conserved first and last residue. The D gene is left open where the match is weak. Some rows have no size entry. The others give once, few or many, or a class for an expanded clone.

- | - | TRBJ2-1 | TRBV4-1 | CASSQVRSSYNEQFF | TGCGCCAGCAGCCAAGTCCGAAGCTCCTACAATGAGCAGTTCTTC
- | TRBD1 | TRBJ1-2 | TRBV19 | CASSIDVNPAGGGYTF | TGTGCCAGTAGTATAGATGTTAACCCCGCAGGGGGAGGCTACACCTTC
once | TRBD1 | TRBJ1-4 | TRBV18 | CASSPPADRTLPTNEKLFF | TGTGCCAGCTCACCACCGGCGGACAGGACGCTACCAACTAATGAAAAACTGTTTTTT
- | TRBD2 | TRBJ2-1 | TRBV3-1/TRBV3-2 | CASNLGLAADEQFF | TGTGCCAGCAACCTAGGACTAGCGGCCGATGAGCAGTTCTTC
- | TRBD1 | TRBJ1-1 | TRBV5-1 | CASSVIETGMNTEAFF | TGCGCCAGTTCCGTAATTGAGACAGGGATGAACACTGAAGCTTTCTTT
few | - | TRBJ2-7 | TRBV7-9 | CASSNQPGGPSYEQYF | TGTGCCAGCAGCAACCAACCCGGGGGACCGTCCTACGAGCAGTACTTC
- | TRBD2 | TRBJ2-1 | TRBV7-3 | CASSHGAGGADEQFF | TGTGCCAGCAGTCACGGAGCGGGAGGAGCCGATGAGCAGTTCTTC
- | - | TRBJ1-2 | TRBV5-1 | CASSNRQGGGYTF | TGCGCCAGCAGTAACCGGCAGGGAGGAGGCTACACCTTC
- | - | TRBJ1-3 | TRBV7-9 | CASSLIRQGAGNTIYF | TGTGCCAGCAGCTTAATTCGTCAGGGCGCTGGAAACACCATATATTTT
- | - | TRBJ2-5 | TRBV12-3/TRBV12-4 | CASSPGETQYF | TGTGCCAGCAGTCCCGGAGAGACCCAGTACTTC
- | - | TRBJ1-4 | TRBV12-3/TRBV12-4 | CASSLAGNEKLFF | TGTGCCAGCAGTTTAGCCGGGAATGAAAAACTGTTTTTT
- | TRBD1 | TRBJ2-1 | TRBV6-4 | CASSDSPGQATDEQFF | TGTGCCAGCAGTGACTCGCCGGGACAGGCAACCGATGAGCAGTTCTTC
- | - | TRBJ2-7 | TRBV24-1 | CATSVEGPYEQYF | TGTGCCACCAGTGTAGAGGGTCCCTACGAGCAGTACTTC
- | - | TRBJ2-5 | TRBV6-1 | CASSEDVEGARRETQYF | TGTGCCAGCAGTGAGGATGTCGAGGGAGCAAGAAGAGAGACCCAGTACTTC
- | - | TRBJ1-5 | TRBV19 | CASSILRQTSNQPQHF | TGTGCCAGTAGTATCCTCAGACAGACTAGCAATCAGCCCCAGCATTTT
- | - | TRBJ2-1 | TRBV24-1 | CATSDQAATSGQPYNEQFF | TGTGCCACCAGTGATCAGGCGGCGACTTCGGGACAACCCTACAATGAGCAGTTCTTC
- | - | TRBJ1-1 | TRBV5-4 | CASSDRDMNTEAFF | TGTGCCAGCAGCGACCGGGATATGAACACTGAAGCTTTCTTT
once | - | TRBJ1-1 | TRBV7-9 | CASSLIGEKAFF | TGTGCCAGCAGCTTAATCGGGGAAAAAGCTTTCTTT
- | - | TRBJ1-2 | TRBV30 | CAWSVLGDYGYTF | TGTGCCTGGAGTGTCCTGGGAGACTATGGCTACACCTTC